The next 12 T cell receptor beta chains were all read from a single sample in a study of T cell responses to AZD1222 COVID-19 vaccine. Clones were sequenced by immunoSEQ multiplex PCR, and TCRdb holds only the in-frame ones, with some missing. The sample lists about 83,000 clones, 80% to 95% occurring once. This specimen consisted of peripheral blood, obtained 28 days after the second AZD1222 dose. The origin of the receptors is an adult who received the AZD1222 COVID-19 vaccine.

The chain carries TRBV18 and TRBJ1-3; perhaps TRBD1 as D (6 bases). Trimming removed 4 bases at V and 0 bases at J, with 19 bases between. The V gene's germline CDR1 is KGHSH and CDR2 LQKENI. CDR3 length: 18 residues. The CDR3 reads CASSLNGAGDDSGNTIYF. The CDR3 DNA reads TGTGCCAGCTCACTGAACGGGGCAGGGGACGACTCTGGAAACACCATATATTTT.

The genes are TRBV6-5 and TRBJ2-3, with a possible D match to TRBD2 (5 bases). Germline V gene lookup returns CDR1 MNHEY and CDR2 SVGAGI. The CDR3 runs to 14 residues. Trimming removed 6 bases at V and 3 bases at J, with 13 bases between. This CDR3 reads CASSPADFTDTQYF. The DNA for the CDR3 is TGTGCCAGCAGCCCCGCGGACTTTACAGATACGCAGTATTTT.

This CDR3 reads CASSLSQGTEAFF. DNA for the CDR3: TGTGCCAGCAGTTTGTCCCAGGGCACTGAAGCTTTCTTT. The rearrangement links TRBV12-3 or TRBV12-4 to TRBJ1-1; tentatively, D is TRBD1 (5 bases). The CDR3 covers 13 residues. The V and J ends lost 3 bases and 4 bases respectively, with 9 bases between them.

The chain couples TRBV23-1 to TRBJ1-5, with TRBD1 matching over 7 bases. TRBV23-1 is an ORF, and what it does is uncertain. The CDR3 extends over 17 amino acids. V lost 3 bases to trimming and J lost 5 bases; unmatched junction nucleotides: 13. CDR3 nucleotide sequence: TGCGCCAGCAGTCAGCCGCTAGGGGGCGAAGGAGATCAGCCCCAGCATTTT. Encoded protein: CASSQPLGGEGDQPQHF.

This clone was counted once. The chain recombines TRBV5-4 with TRBJ2-5; TRBD2 agrees at 12 bases. Germline assignment: CDR1 SGHNT and CDR2 YYREEE (reference sequence). The CDR3 length is 17 residues. Trimming took 1 base from V and 1 from J; bases not matched to a gene: 5. The CDR3 loop is CASSLSTSGRLQETQYF. The CDR3 DNA sequence: TGTGCCAGCAGCTTGTCCACTAGCGGGAGGCTCCAAGAGACCCAGTACTTC.

This chain joins TRBV19 and TRBJ1-6; the match to TRBD1 covers 9 bases. Per the germline V gene, CDR1 is LNHDA and CDR2 is SQIVND (reference sequence). This CDR3 has 18 residues. The J segment lost 6 bases and the V segment lost 4 bases, leaving 13 bases of the junction unmatched. The CDR3 sequence: CASSTPSGQGLTNSPLHF. CDR3 sequence (DNA): TGTGCCAGTAGTACCCCATCGGGACAGGGTCTAACTAATTCACCCCTCCACTTT.

This chain links TRBV4-1 with TRBJ1-4; D ambiguous. Germline V CDR1 and CDR2: MGHRA, YSYEKL. This CDR3 spans 13 amino acids. V was cut by 2 bases and J by 5 bases, with 6 bases left in between. The CDR3 reads CASSQPGNEKLFF. The CDR3 coding sequence is TGCGCCAGCAGCCAACCCGGGAATGAAAAACTGTTTTTT.

This rearrangement joins TRBV7-9 to TRBJ2-1; a weak D match, TRBD1 (6 bases). CDR3 length: 17 residues. Germline V gene data show CDR1 as SEHNR and CDR2 as FQNEAQ (reference sequence). V lost 5 bases to trimming and J lost 0 bases, with 17 bases between them. The CDR3: CASSAAPTGLSYNEQFF. CDR3 in DNA: TGTGCCAGCAGCGCCGCCCCCACAGGGCTCTCCTACAATGAGCAGTTCTTC. The whole variable domain, remainder taken from reference TRBV7-9 and TRBJ2-1, is DTGVSQNPRHKITKRGQNVTFRCDPISEHNRLYWYRQTLGQGPEFLTYFQNEAQLEKSRLLSDRFSAERPKGSFSTLEIQRTEQGDSAMYLCASSAAPTGLSYNEQFFGPGTRLTVL.

The chain carries TRBV28 and TRBJ2-7; TRBD2 agrees at 7 bases. The CDR3 extends over 14 amino acids. The V gene's germline CDR1 is MDHEN and CDR2 SYDVKM. V dropped 5 bases and J dropped 0; count of bases not matched to a gene: 4. The CDR3 nucleotides are TGTGCCAGCAGTCCAGCGGGGCGCTCCTACGAGCAGTACTTC. Amino acids: CASSPAGRSYEQYF.

This sequence joins TRBV28 and TRBJ1-2; D is perhaps TRBD1 (5 bases). Trimming stripped 8 bases from V and 5 bases from J, with 21 bases between. CDR1 is MDHEN, CDR2 SYDVKM, per germline. This CDR3 spans 15 amino acids. The CDR3 sequence: CASERSTGHLYGYTF. Written as DNA, the CDR3 is TGTGCCAGCGAACGAAGCACAGGACACCTATATGGCTACACCTTC.

This clone came up once. The chain recombines TRBV28 with TRBJ1-4, with TRBD1 identical over 12 bases. Trimming at V came to 6 bases and at J to 8 bases, leaving 10 bases not matched to a gene. Germline V gene lookup returns CDR1 MDHEN and CDR2 SYDVKM. This CDR3 region has 16 residues. The CDR3 spells CASSPGTGGLREKLFF. CDR3 in DNA: TGTGCCAGCAGCCCTGGGACAGGGGGCTTGAGGGAAAAACTGTTTTTT.

The CDR3 sequence: CASSQIHTGVRTGELFF. CDR3 in DNA: TGCGCCAGCAGCCAAATACATACAGGGGTCCGCACCGGGGAGCTGTTTTTT. V and J are TRBV5-1 and TRBJ2-2, with TRBD1 matching over 7 bases. Trimming at V came to 4 bases and at J to 4 bases, leaving 13 bases not matched to a gene. The CDR3 runs to 17 residues. From germline, CDR1 is SGHRS and CDR2 YFSETQ.